The clone carrying this TCR beta chain was seen repeatedly, ten times or more. The target antigen is unknown. These data come from a study of regulatory T cells in long-lasting Graves disease. V lost 1 base and J lost 3, with 11 bases in between. The CDR3 has 14 residues. Germline values: CDR1 SGHRS, CDR2 YFSETQ. Study-wide results and caveats: Thyroid tissue went unexamined; only peripheral blood was analyzed. New patients shared 970 or so public clonotypes, and persistent patients shared more, with 2,741.

This sample's time point: newly diagnosed GD, antithyroid drugs for less than 3 months. With RNA extracted from PBMCs as input, the TCR library was made. HTBI primers from iRepertoire and Arm-PCR of CDR3 regions yielded the TCR beta libraries. TCRdb reprocessed the multiplex PCR reads with MiXCR, giving one entry per CDR3 protein. The sample records roughly 500,000 distinct CDR3 sequences, about 12% being singletons. These data were likewise used in another study, on T cells in Graves' hyperthyroidism and ophthalmopathy. That source adds: Stable disease denoted Graves' hyperthyroidism without ophthalmopathy progression within 18 months.

The sequences come from peripheral blood mononuclear cells (PBMCs), collected at new diagnosis, from a patient treated with antithyroid drugs. J is TRBJ2-7 and V is TRBV5-1; D call uncertain. This receptor was taken from a woman in her twenties or thirties with Graves disease. The CDR3, as DNA: TGCGCCAGCAGCTTGCACGCCAGCCTCTACGAGCAGTACTTC. Protein product: CASSLHASLYEQYF.